This is a list of T cell receptor beta chains from one sample in a study of cytomegalovirus exposure and HLA in healthy donors. Data came from immunoSEQ multiplex PCR; TCRdb stores just in-frame clones and leaves some out. The sample holds 80,000 to 100,000 clones; 60% to 80% are singletons and the top ten take less than 1.5%. Specimen: PBMCs. The receptor source for this set is a female donor in good health and CMV-seronegative. Both conserved end residues are part of each CDR3. Fields, in order: V gene, clone size, D gene, J gene, CDR3 protein, CDR3 DNA. D genes are given only for firm matches. Some rows mark clone size as missing; the rest say once, few, many or name a class of expanded clone.

V gene: TRBV5-4; clone size: -; D gene: TRBD1; J gene: TRBJ1-1; CDR3 protein: CASQSGGGPEAFF; CDR3 DNA: TGTGCCAGCCAGTCGGGAGGGGGCCCTGAAGCTTTCTTT
V gene: TRBV18; clone size: -; D gene: TRBD1; J gene: TRBJ2-7; CDR3 protein: CASSPPGTGTYEQYF; CDR3 DNA: TGTGCCAGCTCACCACCGGGGACAGGCACCTACGAGCAGTACTTC
V gene: TRBV4-2; clone size: once; D gene: -; J gene: TRBJ2-7; CDR3 protein: CASSQTLVSGLGEQYF; CDR3 DNA: TGTGCCAGCAGCCAAACACTAGTATCGGGACTCGGCGAGCAGTACTTC
V gene: TRBV7-9; clone size: -; D gene: TRBD2; J gene: TRBJ2-7; CDR3 protein: CASSSSGLGEQYF; CDR3 DNA: TGTGCCAGCAGCTCTAGCGGCCTCGGCGAGCAGTACTTC
V gene: TRBV7-3; clone size: few; D gene: TRBD1; J gene: TRBJ1-1; CDR3 protein: CASSNDRGITEAFF; CDR3 DNA: TGTGCCAGCAGCAACGACAGGGGCATCACTGAAGCTTTCTTT
V gene: TRBV18; clone size: -; D gene: -; J gene: TRBJ1-3; CDR3 protein: CASSDKSSGNTIYF; CDR3 DNA: TGTGCCAGCTCAGATAAGAGCTCTGGAAACACCATATATTTT
V gene: TRBV27; clone size: few; D gene: TRBD1; J gene: TRBJ1-2; CDR3 protein: CASSLTGQGDGYTF; CDR3 DNA: TGTGCCAGCAGTTTGACTGGACAGGGTGATGGCTACACCTTC
V gene: TRBV27; clone size: -; D gene: TRBD2; J gene: TRBJ2-3; CDR3 protein: CASSFLYGGGASSDTQYF; CDR3 DNA: TGTGCCAGCAGTTTCCTATACGGCGGGGGGGCTAGCTCAGATACGCAGTATTTT
V gene: TRBV10-1; clone size: -; D gene: -; J gene: TRBJ2-3; CDR3 protein: CASSEGAADTQYF; CDR3 DNA: TGCGCCAGCAGTGAAGGAGCGGCAGATACGCAGTATTTT
V gene: TRBV7-9; clone size: few; D gene: TRBD2; J gene: TRBJ2-3; CDR3 protein: CASSLTSGGPTDTQYF; CDR3 DNA: TGTGCCAGCAGCTTGACTAGCGGGGGGCCCACAGATACGCAGTATTTT
V gene: TRBV4-3; clone size: -; D gene: -; J gene: TRBJ1-2; CDR3 protein: CASSQERQASYGYTF; CDR3 DNA: TGCGCCAGCAGCCAAGAGAGACAGGCGAGCTATGGCTACACCTTC
V gene: TRBV5-1; clone size: -; D gene: TRBD2; J gene: TRBJ2-7; CDR3 protein: CASSLERGGEQYF; CDR3 DNA: TGCGCCAGCAGCTTGGAACGCGGGGGCGAGCAGTACTTC
V gene: TRBV29-1; clone size: -; D gene: TRBD2; J gene: TRBJ2-5; CDR3 protein: CSALSLLADVSETQYF; CDR3 DNA: TGCAGCGCTTTATCCCTCCTAGCGGACGTCTCAGAGACCCAGTACTTC
V gene: TRBV4-2; clone size: -; D gene: TRBD2; J gene: TRBJ2-7; CDR3 protein: CASSQESGSNSYEQYF; CDR3 DNA: TGTGCCAGCAGCCAGGAAAGCGGGAGTAATAGTTACGAGCAGTACTTC
V gene: TRBV5-1; clone size: -; D gene: TRBD1; J gene: TRBJ1-3; CDR3 protein: CASSPDRGASGNTIYF; CDR3 DNA: TGCGCCAGCAGCCCGGACAGGGGAGCCTCTGGAAACACCATATATTTT
V gene: TRBV29-1; clone size: -; D gene: TRBD1; J gene: TRBJ1-2; CDR3 protein: CSVGTGTGFGYTF; CDR3 DNA: TGCAGCGTTGGTACCGGGACAGGGTTTGGCTACACCTTC
V gene: TRBV6-1; clone size: few; D gene: TRBD2; J gene: TRBJ2-3; CDR3 protein: CASSESEGGPDTQYF; CDR3 DNA: TGTGCCAGCAGTGAATCTGAGGGAGGGCCAGATACGCAGTATTTT
V gene: TRBV30; clone size: -; D gene: TRBD1; J gene: TRBJ2-7; CDR3 protein: CAWSVLGRDREDEQYF; CDR3 DNA: TGTGCCTGGAGTGTGCTGGGTCGGGACAGGGAAGACGAGCAGTACTTC
V gene: TRBV28; clone size: -; D gene: -; J gene: TRBJ2-7; CDR3 protein: CASSLIYHSASVPYEQYF; CDR3 DNA: TGTGCCAGCAGTTTAATTTACCACTCCGCTAGCGTACCCTACGAGCAGTACTTC
V gene: TRBV4-1; clone size: -; D gene: -; J gene: TRBJ2-2; CDR3 protein: CASSQGRLQVGELFF; CDR3 DNA: TGCGCCAGCAGCCAAGGCCGGTTACAGGTCGGGGAGCTGTTTTTT
V gene: TRBV5-4; clone size: -; D gene: TRBD2; J gene: TRBJ2-5; CDR3 protein: CASGTSQETQYF; CDR3 DNA: TGTGCCTCCGGGACTAGCCAAGAGACCCAGTACTTC
V gene: TRBV2; clone size: -; D gene: TRBD2; J gene: TRBJ2-5; CDR3 protein: CASNSQLAGPETQYF; CDR3 DNA: TGTGCCAGCAATTCCCAGTTAGCGGGACCGGAGACCCAGTACTTC
V gene: TRBV30; clone size: few; D gene: -; J gene: TRBJ1-1; CDR3 protein: CAWTTGRGSNTEAFF; CDR3 DNA: TGTGCCTGGACCACTGGTCGGGGGTCGAACACTGAAGCTTTCTTT
V gene: TRBV10-2; clone size: -; D gene: TRBD1; J gene: TRBJ2-7; CDR3 protein: CASRQTGTERYEQYF; CDR3 DNA: TGCGCCAGCAGACAGACCGGGACAGAGCGATACGAGCAGTACTTC
V gene: TRBV7-6; clone size: -; D gene: TRBD2; J gene: TRBJ2-1; CDR3 protein: CASSIFSGSWNEQFF; CDR3 DNA: TGTGCCAGCAGCATATTTAGCGGGAGTTGGAATGAGCAGTTCTTC
V gene: TRBV11-2; clone size: -; D gene: -; J gene: TRBJ2-5; CDR3 protein: CASSSSPYQETQYF; CDR3 DNA: TGTGCCAGCAGCTCTAGCCCCTACCAAGAGACCCAGTACTTC
V gene: TRBV6-1; clone size: -; D gene: -; J gene: TRBJ2-5; CDR3 protein: CASSGEWKPPQETQYF; CDR3 DNA: TGTGCCAGCAGTGGGGAGTGGAAACCCCCCCAAGAGACCCAGTACTTC
V gene: TRBV23-1; clone size: -; D gene: -; J gene: TRBJ2-7; CDR3 protein: CASSQQGIYEQYF; CDR3 DNA: TGCGCCAGCAGTCAACAGGGAATCTACGAGCAGTACTTC
V gene: TRBV30; clone size: -; D gene: TRBD1; J gene: TRBJ2-7; CDR3 protein: CAWRGQGVDEQYF; CDR3 DNA: TGTGCCTGGAGGGGACAGGGGGTTGACGAGCAGTACTTC
V gene: TRBV2; clone size: -; D gene: -; J gene: TRBJ2-7; CDR3 protein: CASSGISAMNEQYF; CDR3 DNA: TGTGCCAGCAGTGGGATTAGCGCAATGAACGAGCAGTACTTC
V gene: TRBV28; clone size: -; D gene: -; J gene: TRBJ1-5; CDR3 protein: CASSFQGSIDQPQHF; CDR3 DNA: TGTGCCAGCAGCTTCCAGGGGAGCATCGATCAGCCCCAGCATTTT
V gene: TRBV25-1; clone size: -; D gene: TRBD1; J gene: TRBJ1-2; CDR3 protein: CASSDDDRGIDYGYTF; CDR3 DNA: TGTGCCAGCAGTGATGACGACAGGGGGATCGACTATGGCTACACCTTC
V gene: TRBV11-2; clone size: -; D gene: -; J gene: TRBJ1-1; CDR3 protein: CVSSSRWQNTEAFF; CDR3 DNA: TGTGTCAGCAGCTCAAGATGGCAGAACACTGAAGCTTTCTTT
V gene: TRBV9; clone size: -; D gene: TRBD2; J gene: TRBJ2-3; CDR3 protein: CASSIAAGEGTDTQYF; CDR3 DNA: TGTGCCAGCAGCATTGCAGCGGGAGAGGGTACAGATACGCAGTATTTT
V gene: TRBV4-3; clone size: -; D gene: -; J gene: TRBJ1-1; CDR3 protein: CASSQEGSGLVQNF; CDR3 DNA: TGCGCCAGCAGCCAAGAGGGTTCAGGTCTTGTACAGAACTTT
V gene: TRBV23-1; clone size: few; D gene: -; J gene: TRBJ2-7; CDR3 protein: CASSQGTSNGFYEQYF; CDR3 DNA: TGCGCCAGCAGTCAAGGGACTTCGAATGGGTTCTACGAGCAGTACTTC
V gene: TRBV14; clone size: -; D gene: TRBD2; J gene: TRBJ2-3; CDR3 protein: CASSLASGRADTQYF; CDR3 DNA: TGTGCCAGCAGCCTAGCTAGCGGGAGAGCAGATACGCAGTATTTT
V gene: TRBV9; clone size: -; D gene: -; J gene: TRBJ2-3; CDR3 protein: CASAAGSGTDTQYF; CDR3 DNA: TGTGCCAGCGCCGCCGGTAGCGGCACAGATACGCAGTATTTT
V gene: TRBV29-1; clone size: -; D gene: TRBD1; J gene: TRBJ1-2; CDR3 protein: CSVVQPPGTASNYGYTF; CDR3 DNA: TGCAGCGTTGTCCAACCCCCCGGGACAGCTAGTAACTATGGCTACACCTTC
V gene: TRBV29-1; clone size: -; D gene: -; J gene: TRBJ1-2; CDR3 protein: CSVEDQETAIGYTF; CDR3 DNA: TGCAGCGTTGAAGATCAGGAGACAGCCATTGGCTACACCTTC
V gene: TRBV7-2; clone size: -; D gene: -; J gene: TRBJ1-2; CDR3 protein: CASSSGSNYGYTF; CDR3 DNA: TGTGCCAGTTCGAGCGGGTCTAACTATGGCTACACCTTC
V gene: TRBV15; clone size: -; D gene: -; J gene: TRBJ1-2; CDR3 protein: CATSRGRGTTYGYTF; CDR3 DNA: TGTGCCACCAGCAGGGGCAGGGGTACTACCTATGGCTACACCTTC
V gene: TRBV27; clone size: few; D gene: TRBD2; J gene: TRBJ2-3; CDR3 protein: CASSPLVFTGGLFLDTQYF; CDR3 DNA: TGTGCCAGCAGTCCCCTCGTCTTCACGGGAGGCCTTTTTTTGGATACGCAGTATTTT
V gene: TRBV5-4; clone size: once; D gene: -; J gene: TRBJ1-2; CDR3 protein: CASSALVKKNYGYTF; CDR3 DNA: TGTGCCAGCAGCGCTCTAGTAAAGAAGAACTATGGCTACACCTTC
V gene: TRBV9; clone size: -; D gene: TRBD2; J gene: TRBJ2-1; CDR3 protein: CASSPTSGGYNEQFF; CDR3 DNA: TGTGCCAGCAGTCCCACTAGCGGGGGCTACAATGAGCAGTTCTTC